This T cell receptor delta chain was identified in a study of γδ T cells in repeated Plasmodium falciparum infection. Turning to the study itself: Donors had four controlled P. falciparum NF54 infections over roughly 640 days. Sampling occurred at baseline, pre-infection for selected infections, and 21 days post-infection.

TCRdb called clones anew from the multiplex PCR reads with CATT. The repertoire holds around 57,000 delta-chain clones, over 1.5% seen once, with around 16% in the top ten. Whole-study findings and limits: Vdelta2-negative gammadelta repertoires, largely Vdelta1+, seemingly showed infection-driven waves of new clonal selection.

Vgamma9/Vdelta2+ and Vdelta2-negative gammadelta T cells were flow-sorted from PBMC for bulk sequencing. This clone was counted ten times or more. Its target is unknown. The translation of this DNA and the TCRdb protein of a much larger clone differ at residue 14, probably owing to a read error; the protein shown here is translated from the DNA. This CDR3 contains 21 residues. V shed 0 bases and J 0 bases; nucleotides not matched to a gene: 18. Germline CDR1 TSWWSYY, CDR2 QGS. The chain joins TRDV1 to TRDJ1, with TRDD3 matching 8 bases. This TCR derives from a pool of human donors (malaria-infected and uninfected, not separated). The sample comprised gamma-delta T cells from blood. The CDR3 loop is CALGELVPPRGWGMHTDKLIF. The CDR3 DNA reads as TGTGCTCTTGGGGAACTTGTACCCCCCCGGGGATGGGGGATGCACACCGATAAACTCATCTTT.